This T cell receptor (beta chain) was documented in a study of blood T cell repertoires in COVID-19. Trimming pared 8 bases from V and 4 bases from J, leaving 20 bases between. This CDR3 is built from 15 residues. Germline V CDR1 and CDR2: MNHEY, SVGAGI. TCRdb keeps only in-frame clones here, not all; method: immunoSEQ multiplex PCR. The table has about 250,000 clones, about 80% seen once. The chain uses TRBV6-5 and TRBJ1-2; TRBD1 is a possible D gene (6 bases). This receptor was obtained from a man at least 80 years old with acute or convalescent COVID-19. The material sequenced was peripheral blood. The CDR3 loop reads CASGFTLRGSYGYTF. The CDR3, as DNA: TGTGCCAGCGGCTTCACCCTCAGGGGAAGCTATGGCTACACCTTC.